The 5 T cell receptor beta chains presented below share a single source sample, sequenced in a study of vaccination and CD4 T cells after COVID-19. The antigens for these receptors are not known. Once obtained from cultured CD4+ T cells, the DNA was sequenced using the Oncomine TCR Beta short-read assay. The template was genomic DNA from cultured CD4+ T cells. TCRdb reprocessed the PCR reads with MiXCR, giving one entry per CDR3 protein. The sample contains approximately 9,700 distinct CDR3 sequences, 25% to 30% of which appear only once. The treatment denotes: roughly 11-day PBMC culture with coronavirus spike peptide pools or control peptides (ViraFEST assay). Before the COVID-19 pandemic (2011-2018), CD4+ T cells were obtained from the unexposed donor. The sample consisted of CD4+ T cells from blood, cultured in vitro. The receptors originated from a human donor in good health.

The V and J genes are TRBV6-1 and TRBJ2-5; D assignment may be TRBD1 or TRBD2 (5 bases each). The V gene lost 7 bases and the J gene lost 4 bases, with 10 bases spanning the gap. The CDR3 loop spans 12 amino acids. Germline CDR1 reads MNHNS; CDR2 reads SASEGT. CDR3 coding DNA: TGTGCCAGCATGGGGGAGCGAGAGACCCAGTACTTC. Protein product: CASMGERETQYF.

The chain has TRBV6-1 and TRBJ2-7; 11 bases map to TRBD2. From germline, CDR1 is MNHNS and CDR2 SASEGT. The trim removed 5 bases at V and 0 bases at J, leaving 3 bases unmatched. This CDR3 contains 15 residues. The CDR3, as DNA: TGTGCCAGCAGTCTCACTAGCGGGAGCTCCTACGAGCAGTACTTC. Encoded protein: CASSLTSGSSYEQYF.

This clonotype was picked up a small number of times. V usage is TRBV19 and J usage is TRBJ2-3, with 8 bases fitting TRBD1. The CDR3 sequence is 13 residues long. CDR1 LNHDA and CDR2 SQIVND come from the germline V gene (reference sequence). Losses at the gene ends were 5 bases for V and 4 bases for J; bases not matched to a gene: 2. The CDR3 region is CASSDRGADTQYF. CDR3 bases: TGTGCCAGTAGTGACAGGGGCGCAGATACGCAGTATTTT. The full variable domain, its missing parts supplied by reference TRBV19 and TRBJ2-3, is DGGITQSPKYLFRKEGQNVTLSCEQNLNHDAMYWYRQDPGQGLRLIYYSQIVNDFQKGDIAEGYSVSREKKESFPLTVTSAQKNPTAFYLCASSDRGADTQYFGPGTRLTVL.

This clonotype was observed a handful of times. This chain links TRBV27 with TRBJ2-1; 10 bases are shared with TRBD1. J lost 4 bases, V lost 6 bases, and 6 bases had no gene match. Germline V CDR1 and CDR2: MNHEY, SMNVEV (reference sequence). The CDR3 runs 15 residues. The CDR3 is CASSLTGGRYNEQFF. The DNA of the CDR3 is TGTGCCAGCAGCTTGACAGGGGGCCGTTACAATGAGCAGTTCTTC.

The sample holds a few counts of this clonotype. V and J are TRBV20-1 and TRBJ1-6, with TRBD1 as a possible D gene (6 bases). V lost 6 bases and J 8 bases, leaving 14 bases between the germline ends. The germline V gene encodes CDR1 DFQATT and CDR2 SNEGSKA (reference sequence). The CDR3 has 13 residues. The CDR3 nucleotides read TGCAGTGCCAAGGGGGGGCTGGATTCACCCCTCCACTTT. As protein: CSAKGGLDSPLHF.